This T cell receptor beta chain comes out of a study of response to subunit inactivated influenza vaccine. Points from the study as a whole: The authors suggested that every seasonal influenza vaccination recruits few new T cells.

In this sample, this clonotype turned up many times. Antigen unknown. With V trimmed by 1 base and J by 4 bases, 1 base remained unmatched. The CDR3 has 15 residues. TCRdb reprocessed the RT-PCR reads with MiXCR, giving one entry per CDR3 protein. The sample consists of under 500,000 distinct CDR3 sequences, roughly 9.7% of them appearing once. This chain connects TRBV12-3 or TRBV12-4 to TRBJ2-3, with 11 bases matching TRBD2. The sample in question was PBMCs from blood, obtained roughly 6 weeks after vaccination. The sequence derives from a man aged 45 to 65 who received an inactivated influenza vaccine. The CDR3 DNA reads as TGTGCCAGCAGTTTAGATAGCGGGGGGGCAGATACGCAGTATTTT. Its translation: CASSLDSGGADTQYF.